This paragraph reports one T cell receptor (beta chain). Its target is not known. TCRdb's table, derived via immunoSEQ multiplex PCR, lists solely in-frame clones and lacks some. The sample consists of roughly 180,000 clones, around 84% of them appearing once. This sample stems from a study of cytomegalovirus exposure and HLA in healthy donors. Study information: A subsequent analysis stated that the 120 or so validation repertoires were run on the same platform as the roughly 710 first-cohort repertoires. Study observations and caveats: The listing of 150 or so TCR beta chains classed them as cytomegalovirus-associated. Reportedly, diagnosis of cytomegalovirus status by the classifier showed high specificity and sensitivity.

The CDR3 sequence is 14 residues long. CDR1 PRHDT and CDR2 FYEKMQ come from the germline V gene (reference sequence). V lost 1 base, J lost 3 bases, and 8 bases lay in between. V usage is TRBV13 and J usage is TRBJ2-3; the D is unclear. The clonotype comes from a man aged 18 to 29 in good health and CMV-seropositive. Specimen: PBMCs. The CDR3 bases are TGTGCCAGCAGCTTAGCCACAGAGACAGATACGCAGTATTTT. Translated, it gives CASSLATETDTQYF.